A selection of T cell receptor beta chains follows, all from one sample in a study of blood T cells in healthy people across ages. One entry per CDR3 protein results from TCRdb running MiXCR on the 5' RACE reads. The table shows about 640,000 distinct CDR3 sequences, with 45% to 65% occurring only once. Sequencing was performed on blood. These receptors originate from a man in his sixties in good health. Each CDR3 is given with its conserved first and last residue. Fields, in order: V gene, J gene, D gene, clone size, CDR3 protein, CDR3 DNA. A D gene is named only where the DNA matches it firmly. Clone size, where shown, is once, few, many, or a class for clones that have expanded.

v_call: TRBV29-1
j_call: TRBJ2-7
d_call: NA
clone_size: NA
cdr3_aa: CSVEPVGTYEQYF
cdr3_nt: TGCAGCGTTGAGCCGGTTGGTACCTACGAGCAGTACTTC

v_call: TRBV5-1
j_call: TRBJ2-2
d_call: NA
clone_size: few
cdr3_aa: CASSFSGQANTGELFF
cdr3_nt: TGCGCCAGCAGCTTCTCCGGGCAGGCGAACACCGGGGAGCTGTTTTTT

v_call: TRBV7-6
j_call: TRBJ2-5
d_call: NA
clone_size: NA
cdr3_aa: CASSATTQETQYF
cdr3_nt: TGTGCCAGCAGCGCGACAACCCAAGAGACCCAGTACTTC

v_call: TRBV5-5
j_call: TRBJ2-1
d_call: TRBD1
clone_size: many
cdr3_aa: CASSSAGTGGFEQFF
cdr3_nt: TGTGCCAGCAGCTCGGCCGGGACAGGGGGCTTTGAGCAGTTCTTC

v_call: TRBV25-1
j_call: TRBJ1-6
d_call: NA
clone_size: once
cdr3_aa: CASSVSVSPLHF
cdr3_nt: TGTGCCAGCAGTGTCTCCGTGTCACCCCTCCACTTT

v_call: TRBV2
j_call: TRBJ2-1
d_call: TRBD2
clone_size: NA
cdr3_aa: CASSEPSGVNEQFF
cdr3_nt: TGTGCCAGCAGTGAACCTAGCGGGGTCAATGAGCAGTTCTTC

v_call: TRBV28
j_call: TRBJ1-1
d_call: NA
clone_size: NA
cdr3_aa: CASSLAPDWTEAFF
cdr3_nt: TGTGCCAGCAGTTTGGCACCCGACTGGACTGAAGCTTTCTTT

v_call: TRBV24-1
j_call: TRBJ2-5
d_call: NA
clone_size: NA
cdr3_aa: CATSDLRDGIKGETQYF
cdr3_nt: TGTGCCACCAGTGATCTCCGGGACGGAATAAAGGGGGAGACCCAGTACTTC

v_call: TRBV15
j_call: TRBJ2-3
d_call: TRBD2
clone_size: many
cdr3_aa: CATSRDGLETDTQYF
cdr3_nt: TGTGCCACCAGCAGAGATGGACTAGAAACAGATACGCAGTATTTT

v_call: TRBV11-2
j_call: TRBJ1-2
d_call: TRBD1
clone_size: NA
cdr3_aa: CASSLAKGGGYGYTF
cdr3_nt: TGTGCCAGCAGCTTAGCGAAAGGGGGCGGCTATGGCTACACCTTC

v_call: TRBV12-5
j_call: TRBJ2-5
d_call: NA
clone_size: NA
cdr3_aa: CASGLAQAGYALETQYF
cdr3_nt: TGTGCTAGTGGTTTGGCTCAAGCCGGCTACGCCCTGGAGACCCAGTACTTC

v_call: TRBV12-5
j_call: TRBJ2-1
d_call: TRBD2
clone_size: NA
cdr3_aa: CASGRSGGANEQFF
cdr3_nt: TGTGCTAGTGGTCGGAGCGGGGGGGCCAATGAGCAGTTCTTC

v_call: TRBV12-3/TRBV12-4
j_call: TRBJ1-2
d_call: NA
clone_size: NA
cdr3_aa: CASSFGSQRRNYGYTF
cdr3_nt: TGTGCCAGCAGTTTCGGGAGTCAGCGACGGAACTATGGCTACACCTTC

v_call: TRBV2
j_call: TRBJ2-7
d_call: TRBD2
clone_size: NA
cdr3_aa: CASSPRTSGEDEQYF
cdr3_nt: TGTGCCAGCAGTCCCCGGACTAGCGGGGAAGATGAGCAGTACTTC

v_call: TRBV27
j_call: TRBJ1-2
d_call: NA
clone_size: NA
cdr3_aa: CASSRGDSWGYGYTF
cdr3_nt: TGTGCCAGCAGTAGAGGGGACTCCTGGGGCTATGGCTACACCTTC

v_call: TRBV5-1
j_call: TRBJ1-1
d_call: TRBD1
clone_size: many
cdr3_aa: CASSLTGDTEAFF
cdr3_nt: TGTGCCAGCAGTTTAACAGGGGACACTGAAGCTTTCTTT

v_call: TRBV9
j_call: TRBJ2-1
d_call: NA
clone_size: NA
cdr3_aa: CASSPNRQGSYNEQFF
cdr3_nt: TGTGCCAGCAGCCCGAACCGACAAGGATCCTACAATGAGCAGTTCTTC

v_call: TRBV18
j_call: TRBJ2-7
d_call: NA
clone_size: NA
cdr3_aa: CASSPADGSSYNEQYF
cdr3_nt: TGTGCCAGCTCACCAGCGGACGGTAGCTCCTACAATGAGCAGTACTTC

v_call: TRBV6-5
j_call: TRBJ2-3
d_call: TRBD1
clone_size: NA
cdr3_aa: CASSYLRTGVDTQYF
cdr3_nt: TGTGCCAGCAGTTACCTAAGGACAGGAGTAGATACGCAGTATTTT

v_call: TRBV7-7
j_call: TRBJ2-7
d_call: TRBD1
clone_size: once
cdr3_aa: CASSQRPGQGNEQYF
cdr3_nt: TGTGCCAGCAGCCAACGACCGGGACAGGGGAACGAGCAGTACTTC

v_call: TRBV3-1
j_call: TRBJ2-1
d_call: TRBD2
clone_size: many
cdr3_aa: CASSLGLAVGEQFF
cdr3_nt: TGTGCCAGCAGCCTCGGACTAGCGGTCGGTGAGCAGTTCTTC

v_call: TRBV5-1
j_call: TRBJ2-5
d_call: TRBD2
clone_size: NA
cdr3_aa: CASSLERGAQETQYF
cdr3_nt: TGCGCCAGCAGCTTGGAGCGGGGGGCCCAAGAGACCCAGTACTTC